The 26 T cell receptor beta chains in this list originate from one sample, sequenced in a study of lung T cells in sarcoidosis with Löfgren's syndrome (dated by TCRdb to about 2017). Sequencing instrument: Illumina MiSeq. TCRdb trimmed the raw reads at Q25, called clones with MiXCR and kept productive beta chains. Rows with one shared CDR3 protein collapse into an entry with the most common genes and DNA. The sample includes 60,000 or so distinct CDR3 sequences, with 21% observed a single time. 2% to 2.5% of the sample is in the top ten clones. The sequencing input was CD4+ T cells from PBMCs. These receptors came from a human donor with sarcoidosis (Löfgren's syndrome or another form), or a control subject (not recorded which).

This rearrangement joins TRBV19 to TRBJ2-3; D gene uncertain. The CDR3 is made up of 13 amino acids. V gave up 3 bases and J gave up 4 bases, with 8 bases separating them. Germline-derived CDR1 and CDR2 are LNHDA and SQIVND (reference sequence). The DNA for the CDR3 is TGTGCCAGTAGTATCGGATTAGCAGATACGCAGTATTTT. This translates into CASSIGLADTQYF. Full variable domain (outside the CDR3, taken from reference TRBV19 and TRBJ2-3): DGGITQSPKYLFRKEGQNVTLSCEQNLNHDAMYWYRQDPGQGLRLIYYSQIVNDFQKGDIAEGYSVSREKKESFPLTVTSAQKNPTAFYLCASSIGLADTQYFGPGTRLTVL.

The rearrangement links TRBV29-1 to TRBJ1-1, with D unresolved. V was trimmed by 7 bases and J by 3 bases, leaving 6 bases between them. This CDR3 has 10 amino acids. CDR1 and CDR2 (germline): SQVTM, ANQGSEA. Here the CDR3 reads CSGRDTEAFF. DNA for the CDR3: TGCAGCGGCAGAGACACTGAAGCTTTCTTT.

This clonotype was seen ten or more times. The chain has TRBV7-6 and TRBJ2-1; a possible D gene is TRBD2 (5 bases). The CDR3 length is 14 residues. CDR1 and CDR2 from the germline V gene are SGHVS and FNYEAQ. Trimming cost V 4 bases and J 9 bases, with 16 bases left between them. As DNA, the CDR3 is TGTGCCAGCAGCTCGGCCCTTCGGGATGGTGAGCAGTTCTTC. Its protein product is CASSSALRDGEQFF.

This clonotype was seen a handful of times. The chain is built from TRBV5-6 and TRBJ1-1, with 7 bases aligning to TRBD1. Germline CDR1 and CDR2: SGHDT and YYEEEE. V was pared by 0 bases and J by 1 base, with 6 bases of the junction left unmatched. The CDR3 totals 16 residues. The CDR3 spells CASSLDRGRGNTEAFF. The CDR3 DNA follows: TGTGCCAGCAGCTTGGACAGGGGTCGAGGGAACACTGAAGCTTTCTTT.

This clonotype was recorded at least ten times. This chain joins TRBV20-1 and TRBJ1-3; a possible D gene is TRBD1 (5 bases). Germline V gives CDR1 DFQATT, CDR2 SNEGSKA (reference sequence). The ends were cut back, 0 bases at V and 4 bases at J, with 13 bases in the middle. The CDR3 loop spans 15 amino acids. The CDR3 loop is CSARDPQGLGNTIYF. The CDR3, as DNA: TGCAGTGCTAGAGACCCCCAGGGTCTGGGAAACACCATATATTTT.

The sample holds a few counts of this clonotype. The DNA for the CDR3 is TGTGCCAGCAGCCCGAAAGGCGGGGGGGATGAGACCCAGTACTTC. It yields the protein CASSPKGGGDETQYF. The chain has TRBV5-4 and TRBJ2-5; 9 positions agree with TRBD2. Germline CDR1 and CDR2: SGHNT and YYREEE (reference sequence). This CDR3 is 15 amino acids long. V lost 4 bases to trimming and J lost 5 bases; unmatched junction nucleotides: 9. The entire variable domain, with the rest obtained from reference TRBV5-4 and TRBJ2-5, is as follows: ETGVTQSPTHLIKTRGQQVTLRCSSQSGHNTVSWYQQALGQGPQFIFQYYREEENGRGNFPPRFSGLQFPNYSSELNVNALELDDSALYLCASSPKGGGDETQYFGPGTRLLVL.

This clonotype has a handful of counts. The chain has TRBV3-1 and TRBJ2-7, with 8 bases aligning to TRBD1. Germline trimming cut 2 bases from V and 3 bases from J; bases unmatched to any gene: 6. Per the germline V gene, CDR1 is LGHDT and CDR2 is YNNKEL (reference sequence). The CDR3 consists of 15 residues. CDR3 nucleotides: TGTGCCAGCAGCCAAACCCACAGGGGGAGCTACGAGCAGTACTTC. Its protein product is CASSQTHRGSYEQYF.

This clonotype was counted at least ten times. The chain uses TRBV6-6 and TRBJ1-5; a possible D gene is TRBD1 (6 bases). Germline V gene data show CDR1 as MNHNY and CDR2 as SVGAGI (reference sequence). This CDR3 has 16 amino acids. Trimming removed 0 bases from V and 2 bases from J, with 11 bases in between. Here the CDR3 DNA reads TGTGCCAGCAGTTACTCCGGACAGTACCGCAATCAGCCCCAGCATTTT. Encoded protein: CASSYSGQYRNQPQHF.

There are a few counts of this clonotype. The genes are TRBV19 and TRBJ1-1; D possibly corresponds to TRBD1 (6 bases). V was clipped by 3 bases and J by 4 bases, with 15 bases between them. The length of the CDR3 is 15 residues. Germline assignment: CDR1 LNHDA and CDR2 SQIVND (reference sequence). The CDR3 bases are TGTGCCAGTAGTATCGGGCCAGGGGTTATCACTGAAGCTTTCTTT. Protein: CASSIGPGVITEAFF.

This clonotype has at least ten counts. The CDR3 sequence: CASSRLAGSHEQYF. Here the CDR3 DNA reads TGTGCCAGCAGCCGACTAGCGGGAAGCCACGAGCAGTACTTC. This chain connects TRBV11-2 to TRBJ2-7, with 11 bases that match TRBD2. J gave up 5 bases and V 5 bases, and 5 bases lay outside the gene matches. This CDR3 has 14 amino acids. Germline V CDR1 and CDR2: SGHAT, FQNNGV.

This clonotype has a count of ten or more. The chain employs TRBV7-9 and TRBJ2-7; possibly TRBD1 for D (6 bases). This CDR3 is 15 amino acids long. The germline V and J ends were trimmed by 5 bases and 0 bases, with 14 bases remaining between them. Per germline, CDR1 SEHNR and CDR2 FQNEAQ (reference sequence). CDR3 residues: CASSPPTTGSYEQYV. CDR3 DNA: TGTGCCAGCAGCCCCCCAACGACAGGCTCCTACGAGCAGTACGTC.

This clonotype was picked up a small number of times. The chain couples TRBV19 to TRBJ1-2; no clear D gene. V lost 5 bases and J lost 4, with 8 bases in between. The CDR3 loop spans 12 amino acids. Germline V gene lookup returns CDR1 LNHDA and CDR2 SQIVND (reference sequence). The CDR3 bases are TGTGCCAGTAGTTCCACAGCCTATGGCTACACCTTC. Translation: CASSSTAYGYTF.

Concerning this clonotype itself: With a much larger clone just one base away, this may be a read error. The chain recombines TRBV10-3 with TRBJ2-3, with no clear D. Germline V gene lookup returns CDR1 ENHRY and CDR2 SYGVKD. The CDR3 covers 12 residues. Trimming stripped 0 bases from V and 8 bases from J, with 6 bases between. CDR3 bases: TGTGCCATCAGTGAGTCATTGTGTACGCAGTATTTT. It translates to CAISESLCTQYF.

This clonotype was seen only a few times. The CDR3: CASSSYRDRDAYGYTF. As DNA, the CDR3 is TGTGCCAGCAGCTCATACCGGGACAGGGATGCCTATGGCTACACCTTC. This sequence joins TRBV7-2 and TRBJ1-2; 9 nucleotides line up with TRBD1. After removal of 4 bases from V and 4 bases from J, the junction contained 10 bases not matched to a gene. The CDR3 totals 16 residues. The germline V gene has CDR1 SGHTA and CDR2 FQGNSA.

This clonotype was detected ten times or more. This chain links TRBV18 with TRBJ2-3; 12 nucleotides match TRBD1. Germline loops: CDR1 KGHSH, CDR2 LQKENI. V gave up 3 bases and J gave up 5 bases; unmatched junction bases: 3. CDR3 length: 15 residues. The CDR3 loop is CASSPGQGARDTQYF. CDR3 sequence (DNA): TGTGCCAGCTCACCGGGACAGGGGGCGCGAGATACGCAGTATTTT.

Only a few counts were recorded for this clonotype. This sequence joins TRBV4-1 and TRBJ1-6; 7 nucleotides match TRBD1. V lost 0 bases, J lost 8 bases, and 4 bases stayed unmatched. The length of the CDR3 is 15 residues. Germline CDR1 and CDR2: MGHRA and YSYEKL. As DNA, the CDR3 is TGCGCCAGCAGCCAAGAGACAGGGCCCTATTCACCCCTCCACTTT. Translated: CASSQETGPYSPLHF.

In the case of this clonotype: Since a much larger clone is just one base distant, this may be a read error. The J gene is TRBJ2-2, the V gene TRBV20-1; D tentatively reads TRBD1 or TRBD2 (5 bases each). The germline V gene has CDR1 DFQATT and CDR2 SNEGSKA (reference sequence). There are 14 residues in the CDR3. CDR3 coding DNA: TGCAGTGCCACGGCTGACAGAAACACCGGGGATCTGTTTTTT. Its protein product is CSATADRNTGDLFF.

V is TRBV5-6 and J is TRBJ1-3, with a weak D call TRBD1 (6 bases). V was cut by 4 bases and J by 1 base, with 9 bases left in between. CDR3 length equals 14 residues. Germline lookup yields CDR1 SGHDT and CDR2 YYEEEE. The CDR3 is CASSRRGSGNTIYF. DNA of the CDR3: TGTGCCAGCAGCCGGAGGGGGTCTGGAAACACCATATATTTT.

This clonotype showed up many times. This chain links TRBV15 with TRBJ2-3, with a weak D call TRBD2 (6 bases). Germline values: CDR1 LNHNV, CDR2 YYDKDF (reference sequence). V was pared by 1 base and J by 1 base, with 6 bases between. This CDR3 spans 14 amino acids. The CDR3 loop reads CATSRGGGTDTQYF. The CDR3 DNA sequence: TGTGCCACCAGCAGAGGCGGGGGCACAGATACGCAGTATTTT.

As for this clonotype: A much larger clone differs from this one at a single base, so this may be a read error. This chain uses TRBV27 with TRBJ2-1; 7 positions agree with TRBD1. V lost 4 bases to trimming and J lost 1 base; unmatched junction nucleotides: 4. CDR3 length equals 15 residues. Germline-derived CDR1 and CDR2 are MNHEY and SMNVEV (reference sequence). CDR3 DNA: TGTGCCAGCAGTTCCGAGACAGGGTCCTACAATGAGCAGTTCTTC. It specifies CASSSETGSYNEQFF.

This clonotype qualifies as medium-sized (0.01 to 0.1%). The gene calls are TRBV6-2 or TRBV6-3 and TRBJ2-5; 8 positions agree with TRBD1. Trimming cost V 7 bases and J 2 bases; bases outside gene matches: 3. The V gene's germline CDR1 is MNHEY and CDR2 SVGEGT. The CDR3 is made up of 13 amino acids. CDR3 nucleotides: TGTGCCAGCACCGGGACAGGACAAGAGACCCAGTACTTC. It encodes CASTGTGQETQYF.

Concerning this clonotype itself: Compared with germline, one end of the junction differs, possibly owing to a read error. The chain carries TRBV18 and TRBJ1-4; 8 bases line up with TRBD1. This CDR3 is 15 amino acids long. Looked up from germline, CDR1 is KGHSH and CDR2 is LQKENI. CDR3 nucleotides: TGTGCCAGCTCACCGGGACAGGCTCAAAATGAGAAACTGTTTTTT. It encodes CASSPGQAQNEKLFF.

V gene TRBV2 combines with J gene TRBJ2-5; TRBD1 aligns across 7 bases. This CDR3 has 14 residues. After removal of 5 bases from V and 4 bases from J, the junction contained 7 bases not matched to a gene. Germline CDR1 SNHLY, CDR2 FYNNEI. CDR3 region: CASSQDREGETQYF. CDR3 bases: TGTGCCAGCAGTCAAGACAGGGAAGGAGAGACCCAGTACTTC.

This clonotype turned up a few times. The CDR3 bases are TGCGCCAGCAGCTTGCCTGGGACCGCGGTTCAAGAGACCCAGTACTTC. Its protein is CASSLPGTAVQETQYF. The genes are TRBV5-1 and TRBJ2-5, with D perhaps TRBD1 or TRBD2 (5 bases each). In germline, CDR1 is SGHRS, CDR2 YFSETQ. The CDR3 consists of 16 residues. V lost 1 base and J 2 bases, leaving 15 bases between the germline ends.

This clonotype has at least ten counts. This CDR3 is CASSLKSPYEQYF. Here the CDR3 DNA reads TGTGCCAGCAGTTTGAAGAGTCCTTACGAGCAGTACTTC. V gene TRBV28 combines with J gene TRBJ2-7; no clear D gene. The V gene's germline CDR1 is MDHEN and CDR2 SYDVKM. V gave up 3 bases and J gave up 4 bases, with 10 bases separating them. The length of the CDR3 is 13 residues.

The table lists this clonotype with many counts. J is TRBJ2-1 and V is TRBV6-1; D may be TRBD2 (5 bases). The CDR3 covers 17 residues. From germline, CDR1 is MNHNS and CDR2 SASEGT. Between the trimmed V and J ends, which lost 6 bases and 6 bases, there was a span of 24 bases. The CDR3: CASSSGPGGLKGNEQFF. CDR3 nucleotides: TGTGCCAGCAGCTCCGGACCAGGAGGTTTAAAGGGCAATGAGCAGTTCTTC.